This T cell receptor beta chain emerged from a study of tumor and adjacent non-tumor tissue in lung cancer. RNA was extracted from bulk tissue without any cell sorting. This non-tumor lung sample came from over 3 cm beyond the tumor edge. Concerning this clonotype itself: The junction does not match germline at one end; this may be a read error.

This CDR3 is built from 14 residues. Germline V CDR1 and CDR2: SQVTM, ANQGSEA. TCRbeta libraries were built with three rounds of nested PCR, modified from ARM-PCR. TCRdb passed the multiplex PCR reads through MiXCR, listing each CDR3 protein once. This table has tens of thousands of distinct CDR3 sequences, 76% appearing once. This TCR derives from a man aged 60-69 years with non-small cell lung cancer. The chain is built from TRBV29-1 and TRBJ2-4; no firm D call. Sample: distant non-tumor lung tissue. CDR3 bases: TGCAGCGTTGAAGATGCGACAAGGAAAAACATTAAGTACTTC. Translated, it gives CSVEDATRKNIKYF.